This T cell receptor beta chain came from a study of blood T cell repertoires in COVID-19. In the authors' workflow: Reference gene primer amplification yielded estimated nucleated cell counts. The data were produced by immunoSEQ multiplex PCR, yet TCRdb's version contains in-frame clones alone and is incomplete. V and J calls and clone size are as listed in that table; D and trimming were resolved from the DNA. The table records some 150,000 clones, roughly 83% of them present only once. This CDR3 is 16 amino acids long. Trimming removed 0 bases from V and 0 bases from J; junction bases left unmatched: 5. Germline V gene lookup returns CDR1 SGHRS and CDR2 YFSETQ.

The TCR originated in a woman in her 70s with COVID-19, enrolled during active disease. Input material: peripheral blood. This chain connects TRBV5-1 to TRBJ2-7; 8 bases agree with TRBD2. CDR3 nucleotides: TGCGCCAGCAGCTTGGCGACGGGGGGGACCTCCTACGAGCAGTACTTC. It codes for CASSLATGGTSYEQYF.